This T cell receptor beta chain is drawn from a study of T cells in Graves' hyperthyroidism and ophthalmopathy. Study results and limitations: Classification by a 13 V-J model distinguished ophthalmopathy from stable hyperthyroidism. Blood shared most expanded thyroid clonotypes above 0.001.

At least ten counts were recorded for this clonotype. Its antigen is undetermined. Amplification of TCR beta CDR3 regions was performed using RNA transcripts as template. With the HTBI primer set, the TCR CDR3 went through a first round of RT-PCR. TCRdb processed the multiplex PCR reads anew with MiXCR; each CDR3 protein has one entry. This table holds under 800,000 distinct CDR3 sequences, less than 15% found once. Germline CDR1 and CDR2: GTSNPN and SVGIG (reference sequence). The junction had 13 bases not matched to a gene; V was cut back by 5 bases and J by 5 bases. This CDR3 contains 15 residues. The TCR was taken from a young woman with Graves' hyperthyroidism. The rearrangement links TRBV30 to TRBJ2-5; TRBD2 matches 8 bases. The sequenced sample consisted of blood. The CDR3 region is CAWSAGGKASETQYF. In DNA form, the CDR3 reads TGTGCCTGGTCCGCGGGGGGTAAGGCCAGCGAGACCCAGTACTTC.